This T cell receptor beta chain was recorded in a study of blood T cell repertoires in COVID-19. Study summary: Both acute and convalescent COVID-19 samples were obtained from the United States, Italy and Spain. The cDNA or gDNA used as material had been derived from T cells, B-cell-depleted T cells, or PBMCs.

As processed by the authors: Amplification from reference gene primers served as the basis for estimated nucleated cell counts. Profiled with immunoSEQ multiplex PCR; TCRdb holds only in-frame clones, not every one. V, J and clone size are those of that table, while D and trimming were read from the DNA. Of fewer than 130,000 clones in the sample, roughly four fifths are singletons; the top ten hold around a fifth. The V gene's germline CDR1 is SGHRS and CDR2 YFSETQ. The junction had 10 bases not matched to a gene; V was cut back by 4 bases and J by 1 base. The CDR3 has 17 amino acids. The source of this sequence is a man between 70 and 80 years old with active or convalescent COVID-19. The specimen sequenced was peripheral blood. V gene TRBV5-1 combines with J gene TRBJ1-4; TRBD1 agrees at 7 bases. CDR3 sequence reads: CASSRLPPGGTNEKLFF. The CDR3 bases are TGCGCCAGCAGCCGGCTTCCGCCAGGGGGAACTAATGAAAAACTGTTTTTT.